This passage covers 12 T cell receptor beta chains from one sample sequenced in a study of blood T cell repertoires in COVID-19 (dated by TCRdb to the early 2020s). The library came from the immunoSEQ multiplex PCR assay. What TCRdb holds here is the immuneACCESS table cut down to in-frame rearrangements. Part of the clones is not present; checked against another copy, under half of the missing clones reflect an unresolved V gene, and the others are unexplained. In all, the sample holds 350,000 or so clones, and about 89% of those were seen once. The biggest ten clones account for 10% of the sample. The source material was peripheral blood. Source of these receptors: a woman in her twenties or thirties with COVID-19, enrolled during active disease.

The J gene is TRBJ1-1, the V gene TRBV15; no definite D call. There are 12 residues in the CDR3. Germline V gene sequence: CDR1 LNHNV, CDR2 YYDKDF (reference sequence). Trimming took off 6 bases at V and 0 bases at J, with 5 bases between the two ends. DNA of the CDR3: TGTGCCACCAGTTCATTGAACACTGAAGCTTTCTTT. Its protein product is CATSSLNTEAFF.

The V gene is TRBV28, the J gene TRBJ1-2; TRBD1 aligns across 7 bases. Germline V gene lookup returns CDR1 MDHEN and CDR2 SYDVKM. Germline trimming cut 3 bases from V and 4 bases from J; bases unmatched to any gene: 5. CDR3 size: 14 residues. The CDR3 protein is CASSFTGAGYGYTF. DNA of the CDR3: TGTGCCAGCAGTTTCACAGGGGCAGGCTATGGCTACACCTTC.

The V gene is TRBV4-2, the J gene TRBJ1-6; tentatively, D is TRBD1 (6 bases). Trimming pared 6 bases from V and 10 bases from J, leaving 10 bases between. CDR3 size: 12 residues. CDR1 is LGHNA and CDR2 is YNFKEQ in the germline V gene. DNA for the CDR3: TGTGCCAGCAGGGGACAAAAATCACCCCTCCACTTT. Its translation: CASRGQKSPLHF.

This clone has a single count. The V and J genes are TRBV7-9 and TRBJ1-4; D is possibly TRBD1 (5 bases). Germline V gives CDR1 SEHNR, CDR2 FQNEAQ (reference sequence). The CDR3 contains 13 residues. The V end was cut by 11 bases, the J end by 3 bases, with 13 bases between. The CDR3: CALVAGSNEKLFF. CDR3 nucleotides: TGTGCCCTGGTAGCAGGGTCTAATGAAAAACTGTTTTTT.

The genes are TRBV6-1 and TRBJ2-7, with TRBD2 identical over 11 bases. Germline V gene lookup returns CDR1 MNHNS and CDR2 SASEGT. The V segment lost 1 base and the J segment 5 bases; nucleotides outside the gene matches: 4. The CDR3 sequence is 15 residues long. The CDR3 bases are TGTGCCAGCAGTGAAGAAGTACTAGCGGGAGACGAGCAGTACTTC. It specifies CASSEEVLAGDEQYF.

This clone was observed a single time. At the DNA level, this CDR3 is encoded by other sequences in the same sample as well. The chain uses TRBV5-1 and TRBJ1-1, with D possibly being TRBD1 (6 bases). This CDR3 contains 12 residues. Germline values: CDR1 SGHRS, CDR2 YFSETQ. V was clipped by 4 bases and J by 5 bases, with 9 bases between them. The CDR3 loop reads CASSLRGTEAFF. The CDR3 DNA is TGCGCCAGCAGCCTCAGGGGAACTGAAGCTTTCTTT.

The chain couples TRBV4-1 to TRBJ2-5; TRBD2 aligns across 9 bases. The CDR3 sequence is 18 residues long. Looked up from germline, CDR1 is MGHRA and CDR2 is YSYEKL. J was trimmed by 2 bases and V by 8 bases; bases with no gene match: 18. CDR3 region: CASRPQGGSGREQETQYF. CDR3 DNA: TGCGCCAGCCGACCGCAGGGGGGTAGCGGGAGAGAGCAAGAGACCCAGTACTTC.

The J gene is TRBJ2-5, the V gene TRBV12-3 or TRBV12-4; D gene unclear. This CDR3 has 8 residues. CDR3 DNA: TGTGGGCCGGAGACCCAGTACTTC. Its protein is CGPETQYF.

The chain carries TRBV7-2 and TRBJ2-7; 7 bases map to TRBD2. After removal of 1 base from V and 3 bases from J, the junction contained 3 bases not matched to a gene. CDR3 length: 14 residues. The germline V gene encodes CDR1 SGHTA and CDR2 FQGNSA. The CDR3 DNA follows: TGTGCCAGCAGCTTAGGACTAGCCAACTACGAGCAGTACTTC. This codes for CASSLGLANYEQYF.

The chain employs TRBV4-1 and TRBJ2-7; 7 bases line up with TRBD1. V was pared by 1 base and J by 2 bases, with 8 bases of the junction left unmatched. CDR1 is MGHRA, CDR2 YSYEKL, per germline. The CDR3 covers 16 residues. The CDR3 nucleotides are TGCGCCAGCAGCCAAGCTGCCCGAACAGGGGCCTACGAGCAGTACTTC. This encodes CASSQAARTGAYEQYF.

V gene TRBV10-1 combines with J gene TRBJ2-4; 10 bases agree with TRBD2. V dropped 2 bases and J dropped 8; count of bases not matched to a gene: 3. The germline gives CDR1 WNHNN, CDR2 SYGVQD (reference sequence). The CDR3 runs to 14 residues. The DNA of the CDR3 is TGCGCCAGCAGTGAGGTACTAGCGGGGTACATTCAGTACTTC. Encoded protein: CASSEVLAGYIQYF.

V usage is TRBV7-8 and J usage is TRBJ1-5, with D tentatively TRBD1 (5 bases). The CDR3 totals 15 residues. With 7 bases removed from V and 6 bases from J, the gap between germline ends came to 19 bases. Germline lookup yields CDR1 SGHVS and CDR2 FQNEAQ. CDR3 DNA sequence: TGTGCCAGCACCCCGGGGCAGGGCGGGAGTCAGCCCCAGCATTTT. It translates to CASTPGQGGSQPQHF.